What follows are 12 T cell receptor beta chains derived from one specimen sequenced in a study of shared clonotypes between healthy human individuals (dated by TCRdb to 2018 to 2021). CD8 naive samples were CD45RO-negative cells positively selected for CCR7, giving a CD45RA+CCR7+ population that excluded TemRA cells. Library preparation used the immunoSEQ multiplex PCR assay. Drawn from immuneACCESS, this table holds only the in-frame rearrangements with V and J called that TCRdb kept. Clones are partly lost; checked studies trace under half to an unresolved V gene and leave the rest unexplained. Recorded for this sample are about 2.1 million clones; 90% to 95% of them occurred a single time. About 1.7% of the sample rests with the top ten. Sequencing input: naive CD8+ T cells from PBMCs. Taken with the paper, the label for cell subset or site translates to: CD45RA+CCR7+. The receptors derive from a man aged 18 to 30 in good health. Some clones in this sample may be carry-over from other donors' samples.

The chain combines TRBV7-9 with TRBJ2-1; D assignment may be TRBD1 or TRBD2 (5 bases each). Germline lookup yields CDR1 SEHNR and CDR2 FQNEAQ (reference sequence). Trimming removed 5 bases from V and 5 bases from J, with 10 bases in between. The CDR3 contains 13 residues. CDR3 sequence: CASSPRGNNEQFF. Written as DNA, the CDR3 is TGTGCCAGCAGCCCCCGGGGCAACAATGAGCAGTTCTTC.

The V call is TRBV5-8, the J call TRBJ1-5; the match to TRBD1 covers 7 bases. Unmatched junction bases numbered 14, after V lost 7 bases and J lost 1 base. CDR1 is SGHTS and CDR2 is YDEGEE in the germline V gene. The CDR3 totals 17 residues. The CDR3 bases are TGTGCCAGCGGGGTTGGTTCGACAGGGTGGAGCAATCAGCCCCAGCATTTT. Amino acid sequence: CASGVGSTGWSNQPQHF.

CDR3 DNA: TGTGCTAGTGGTTCAGCCGTGATGAACACTGAAGCTTTCTTT. Its translation is CASGSAVMNTEAFF. The chain has TRBV12-5 and TRBJ1-1; no reliable D call. Between the trimmed V and J ends, which lost 4 bases and 0 bases, there was a span of 9 bases. Germline values: CDR1 LGHNT, CDR2 FRNRAP. The CDR3 totals 14 residues.

The gene calls are TRBV5-8 and TRBJ2-1, with no clear D. Germline values: CDR1 SGHTS, CDR2 YDEGEE. V shed 0 bases and J shed 9 bases, with 13 bases lying between them. The CDR3 covers 14 residues. CDR3 in amino acids: CASSLVIHLGEQFF. The CDR3 DNA reads as TGTGCCAGCAGCTTGGTAATTCACCTGGGTGAGCAGTTCTTC.

The chain uses TRBV7-8 and TRBJ2-7, with D hard to call. Between the trimmed V and J ends, which lost 5 bases and 0 bases, there was a span of 8 bases. Germline CDR1 SGHVS, CDR2 FQNEAQ. The CDR3 extends over 13 amino acids. The CDR3 is CASSVGFSYEQYF. DNA for the CDR3: TGTGCCAGCAGCGTAGGGTTCTCCTACGAGCAGTACTTC.

The chain carries TRBV11-2 and TRBJ1-2; D is uncertain. Trimming removed 3 bases from V and 4 bases from J, with 15 bases in between. The length of the CDR3 is 15 residues. CDR1 SGHAT and CDR2 FQNNGV come from the germline V gene. The CDR3 sequence is CASSFTWEETYGYTF. In nucleotides, the CDR3 is TGTGCCAGCAGCTTCACATGGGAAGAGACCTATGGCTACACCTTC.

This rearrangement joins TRBV28 to TRBJ2-5; D might be TRBD2 (6 bases). Germline assignment: CDR1 MDHEN and CDR2 SYDVKM. Trimming cost V 7 bases and J 5 bases, with 20 bases left between them. The CDR3 is made up of 15 amino acids. CDR3 DNA: TGTGCCAGCACCACCCGCCAAGGGAGGTTTGAGACCCAGTACTTC. Translation gives CASTTRQGRFETQYF. Filled out from reference TRBV28 and TRBJ2-5, the complete variable domain reads DVKVTQSSRYLVKRTGEKVFLECVQDMDHENMFWYRQDPGLGLRLIYFSYDVKMKEKGDIPEGYSVSREKKERFSLILESASTNQTSMYLCASTTRQGRFETQYFGPGTRLLVL.

The chain couples TRBV4-1 to TRBJ2-1, with D perhaps TRBD2 (6 bases). This CDR3 is 16 amino acids long. Germline CDR1 reads MGHRA; CDR2 reads YSYEKL. V shed 3 bases and J shed 6 bases, with 18 bases lying between them. As DNA, the CDR3 is TGCGCCAGCAGCCACCCCCGGGACTCCTCAGGCAATGAGCAGTTCTTC. Translating it yields CASSHPRDSSGNEQFF.

The V and J genes are TRBV11-2 and TRBJ2-7; TRBD2 aligns across 9 bases. Germline loops: CDR1 SGHAT, CDR2 FQNNGV. Trimming at V came to 0 bases and at J to 4 bases, leaving 7 bases not matched to a gene. This CDR3 has 16 residues. CDR3 loop: CASSLDASGVWYEQYF. In nucleotides, the CDR3 is TGTGCCAGCAGCTTAGACGCTAGCGGGGTATGGTACGAGCAGTACTTC.

The rearrangement links TRBV5-6 to TRBJ1-2; D might be TRBD1 (6 bases). CDR3 size: 18 residues. The V gene's germline CDR1 is SGHDT and CDR2 YYEEEE. Trimming cost V 4 bases and J 4 bases, with 26 bases left between them. In DNA, the CDR3 is TGTGCCAGCAGCCCGGGCAGATTGGGCGCGGGGGCGTTCTATGGCTACACCTTC. It encodes CASSPGRLGAGAFYGYTF.

This clone was counted once. V and J are TRBV5-6 and TRBJ2-7, with D perhaps TRBD2 (5 bases). Germline CDR1 is SGHDT and CDR2 is YYEEEE. Trimming shortened V by 4 bases and J by 3 bases, and 20 bases separated the two germline ends. This CDR3 has 16 residues. CDR3 DNA sequence: TGTGCCAGCAGCCTCCCCCGCCTAGCAACAATCTACGAGCAGTACTTC. Translation gives CASSLPRLATIYEQYF.

V and J are TRBV30 and TRBJ1-5; D remains unclear. This CDR3 is built from 12 residues. The V end was cut by 2 bases, the J end by 5 bases, with 7 bases between. CDR1 GTSNPN and CDR2 SVGIG come from the germline V gene (reference sequence). DNA for the CDR3: TGTGCCTGGAGTTCTCGAGATCAGCCCCAGCATTTT. Amino acids: CAWSSRDQPQHF.